The 17 T cell receptor beta chains below come from one sample, sequenced in a study of blood T cells in healthy people across ages. Primed by a sample-barcoded 5' primer and a J-beta primer mix, a second PCR proceeded for roughly 7 to 11 cycles. TCRdb re-called the 5' RACE reads through MiXCR, storing one row per CDR3 protein. This table holds about 1.4 million distinct CDR3 sequences, around 59% found once. Input material: blood. These receptors all come from a man between 18 and 35 years old in good health.

This clonotype was found a few times. This chain joins TRBV4-1 and TRBJ2-7; 10 bases fit TRBD1. V lost 1 base and J lost 4; bases outside the gene matches: 7. The CDR3 consists of 16 residues. From germline, CDR1 is MGHRA and CDR2 YSYEKL. This CDR3 is CASSQVLTGGLYEQYF. For the CDR3, the DNA is TGCGCCAGCAGCCAAGTTTTGACAGGGGGCTTGTACGAGCAGTACTTC.

As to this clonotype: A read error may account for a junction end that differs from germline. The gene calls are TRBV28 and TRBJ1-4; D unresolved. CDR3 length equals 13 residues. Germline V lookup: CDR1 MDHEN, CDR2 SYDVKM. The CDR3 loop reads CASRSTGTEKLFF. The CDR3 DNA sequence: TGTGCAAGCAGATCGACGGGAACTGAAAAACTGTTTTTT.

This chain joins TRBV10-3 and TRBJ2-4; D not certain. This CDR3 spans 13 amino acids. The germline gives CDR1 ENHRY, CDR2 SYGVKD. V was shortened by 2 bases and J by 8 bases, with 10 bases between the two germline ends. CDR3 in amino acids: CAISEELVHIQYF. CDR3 DNA: TGTGCCATCAGTGAGGAGCTGGTTCACATTCAGTACTTC.

The rearrangement links TRBV18 to TRBJ2-3; no reliable D call. The length of the CDR3 is 13 residues. Germline loops: CDR1 KGHSH, CDR2 LQKENI. The ends were cut back, 6 bases at V and 0 bases at J, with 7 bases in the middle. CDR3 sequence (DNA): TGTGCCAGCTCCATCACTAGCACAGATACGCAGTATTTT. It codes for CASSITSTDTQYF.

Details on this clonotype: At one end the junction does not follow the germline gene, possibly because of a read error. V is TRBV7-2 and J is TRBJ1-3, with D hard to call. There are 15 residues in the CDR3. CDR1 is SGHTA and CDR2 is FQGNSA in the germline V gene. CDR3 nucleotide sequence: TGTGCCAGCAGCTTAGGACTAAACTCTGGAAGCACCATATATTTT. Translating it yields CASSLGLNSGSTIYF. Full variable domain (missing parts from reference TRBV7-2 and TRBJ1-3): GAGVSQSPSNKVTEKGKDVELRCDPISGHTALYWYRQSLGQGLEFLIYFQGNSAPDKSGLPSDRFSAERTGGSVSTLTIQRTQQEDSAVYLCASSLGLNSGSTIYFGEGSWLTVV.

The gene calls are TRBV7-2 and TRBJ2-7; D possibly corresponds to TRBD2 (6 bases). The CDR3 loop spans 17 amino acids. Per the germline V gene, CDR1 is SGHTA and CDR2 is FQGNSA. Trimming removed 0 bases from V and 0 bases from J, with 15 bases in between. CDR3 sequence reads: CASSLALGGRNSYEQYF. CDR3 nucleotide sequence: TGTGCCAGCAGCTTAGCTTTGGGGGGACGGAACTCCTACGAGCAGTACTTC.

There are a few counts of this clonotype. The rearrangement uses TRBV14 and TRBJ2-7, with D perhaps TRBD2 (5 bases). V lost 4 bases and J 2 bases, leaving 12 bases between the germline ends. From germline, CDR1 is SGHDN and CDR2 FVKESK. CDR3 length equals 14 residues. The CDR3: CASSPPGVPYEQYF. Written as DNA, the CDR3 is TGTGCCAGCAGCCCCCCCGGGGTACCCTACGAGCAGTACTTC.

The gene calls are TRBV27 and TRBJ2-1, with D maybe TRBD2 (6 bases). CDR1 is MNHEY, CDR2 SMNVEV, per germline (reference sequence). The CDR3 sequence is 14 residues long. The ends were cut back, 2 bases at V and 9 bases at J, with 14 bases in the middle. The CDR3, as DNA: TGTGCCAGCAGTTTACAAGGAGGGTCGGTTGAGCAGTTCTTC. Its translation is CASSLQGGSVEQFF.

This clonotype has more than one count but fewer than ten. The chain has TRBV7-2 and TRBJ2-5; D remains unclear. From germline, CDR1 is SGHTA and CDR2 FQGNSA. The germline V and J ends were trimmed by 1 base and 5 bases, with 8 bases remaining between them. The CDR3 sequence is 13 residues long. The CDR3 reads CASSLGRPETQYF. CDR3 nucleotides: TGTGCCAGCAGCTTAGGTAGGCCTGAGACCCAGTACTTC.

Of note for this clonotype: One end of the junction fails to match germline, which may point to a read error. V gene TRBV16 combines with J gene TRBJ1-2; perhaps TRBD1 as D (6 bases). Germline assignment: CDR1 KGHSY and CDR2 FQNENV. This CDR3 spans 14 amino acids. CDR3 protein: CASSPQTGGYGYTF. CDR3 DNA: TGTGCCAGCAGCCCTCAGACGGGGGGCTATGGTTACACCTTC.

Only a few counts were recorded for this clonotype. This chain connects TRBV6-5 to TRBJ2-5; the match to TRBD2 covers 7 bases. The CDR3 is made up of 18 amino acids. Germline loops: CDR1 MNHEY, CDR2 SVGAGI. V was clipped by 5 bases and J by 4 bases; unmatched bases: 19. The CDR3 DNA is TGTGCCAGCAGTAACCCTACGGGGGGACTACAGGCGGCAGAGACCCAGTACTTC. Residues: CASSNPTGGLQAAETQYF.

The chain carries TRBV29-1 and TRBJ2-1; either TRBD1 or TRBD2 may fit D (5 bases each). The V end was cut by 3 bases, the J end by 12 bases, with 9 bases between. CDR3 length: 10 residues. Germline lookup yields CDR1 SQVTM and CDR2 ANQGSEA. The CDR3 bases are TGCAGCGTTGAGTCAGGGAGGCAGTTCTTC. Encoded protein: CSVESGRQFF.

This clonotype was detected a few times. This chain uses TRBV27 with TRBJ2-7; D unresolved. The CDR3 contains 13 residues. From germline, CDR1 is MNHEY and CDR2 SMNVEV (reference sequence). The germline V and J ends were trimmed by 5 bases and 1 base, with 9 bases remaining between them. Here the CDR3 DNA reads TGTGCCAGCAGTGTTGCGTTATCCTACGAGCAGTACTTC. Protein sequence: CASSVALSYEQYF.

There are a few counts of this clonotype. The gene calls are TRBV7-9 and TRBJ2-1, with D unclear. The CDR3 has 12 residues. V shed 0 bases and J shed 13 bases, with 10 bases lying between them. Per the germline V gene, CDR1 is SEHNR and CDR2 is FQNEAQ (reference sequence). DNA of the CDR3: TGTGCCAGCAGCTTAGCGTGGGATGGACAGTTCTTC. It translates to CASSLAWDGQFF.

Details on this clonotype: Compared with germline, one end of the junction differs, possibly owing to a read error. The chain employs TRBV11-2 and TRBJ2-1; the D gene is possibly TRBD2 (6 bases). The CDR3 totals 17 residues. The germline V gene has CDR1 SGHAT and CDR2 FQNNGV. DNA of the CDR3: TGTGCCACCAGCGGCCCGTCTGGGCTAGCGACCTACAATGAGCAGTTCTTC. This sequence encodes CATSGPSGLATYNEQFF. Together with reference TRBV11-2 and TRBJ2-1, the CDR3 gives the full variable domain: EAGVAQSPRYKIIEKRQSVAFWCNPISGHATLYWYQQILGQGPKLLIQFQNNGVVDDSQLPKDRFSAERLKGVDSTLKIQPAKLEDSAVYLCATSGPSGLATYNEQFFGPGTRLTVL.

Notes on this clonotype: An end of the junction does not agree with germline; a read error may underlie this. The CDR3 coding sequence is TGTGCCAGCGGTGAGGGGGGGCTCACAGATACGCAGTATTTT. Encoded protein: CASGEGGLTDTQYF. J is TRBJ2-3 and V is TRBV25-1; D perhaps matches TRBD2 (7 bases). CDR1 is MGHDK and CDR2 is SYGVNS in the germline V gene. This CDR3 has 14 amino acids.

The V and J genes are TRBV4-2 and TRBJ2-7, with 8 bases fitting TRBD1. Germline CDR1 and CDR2: LGHNA and YNFKEQ. The CDR3 has 14 residues. The trim removed 5 bases at V and 4 bases at J, leaving 7 bases unmatched. In nucleotides, the CDR3 is TGTGCCAGCAGCAAAAGGACAGGGCATTACGAGCAGTACTTC. Amino acid sequence: CASSKRTGHYEQYF.